The present T cell receptor (beta chain) was sequenced within a study of vaccination effects on CD4 cells after COVID-19. Looking at the study overall: PBMC were cultured at around 2 million per well with roughly 9.7 IU/ml IL-2 and 10 ug/ml peptides.

Repertoires were generated with immunoSEQ multiplex PCR, while TCRdb's copy carries only in-frame clones and drops some. The sample has tens of thousands of clones, 60% to 80% seen once; the top ten hold roughly 10%. Scientists isolated CD4+ T cells after a roughly 10-day culture period ended. According to the study, vaccine recipients showed no prior SARS-CoV-2 infection and negative nucleocapsid antibodies. V gave up 6 bases and J gave up 4 bases; unmatched junction bases: 12. This CDR3 spans 16 amino acids. Germline V gives CDR1 LGHDT, CDR2 YNNKEL (reference sequence). Turning to this clone: No antigen is known for it.

The receptor was isolated from a human donor who received a COVID-19 vaccine. The chain combines TRBV3-1 (or the pseudogene TRBV3-2) with TRBJ1-2, with 9 bases lining up with TRBD1. The starting material was CD4+ T cells from PBMCs cultured without peptide, obtained before COVID-19 vaccination. In DNA form, the CDR3 reads TGTGCCAGCAGTCAATCAGGACAGGGGAGGGTCTATGGCTACACCTTC. Translating it yields CASSQSGQGRVYGYTF.